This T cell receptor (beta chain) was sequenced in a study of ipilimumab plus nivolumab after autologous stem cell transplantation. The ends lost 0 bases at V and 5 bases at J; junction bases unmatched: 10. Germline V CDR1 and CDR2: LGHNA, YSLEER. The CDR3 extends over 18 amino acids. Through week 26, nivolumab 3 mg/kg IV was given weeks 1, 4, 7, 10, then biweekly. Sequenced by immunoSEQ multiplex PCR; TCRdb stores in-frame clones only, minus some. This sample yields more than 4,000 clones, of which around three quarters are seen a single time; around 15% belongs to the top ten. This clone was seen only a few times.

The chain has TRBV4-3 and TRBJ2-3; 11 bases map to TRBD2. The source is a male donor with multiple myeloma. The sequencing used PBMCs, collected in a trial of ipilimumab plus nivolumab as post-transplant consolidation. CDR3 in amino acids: CASSQEVVAGGRVDTQYF. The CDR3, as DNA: TGCGCCAGCAGCCAAGAGGTAGTAGCGGGGGGGAGAGTAGATACGCAGTATTTT.